Listed here are 29 T cell receptor beta chains from one sample, sequenced in a study of vaccination effects on CD4 cells after COVID-19. Profiled with immunoSEQ multiplex PCR; TCRdb holds only in-frame clones, not every one. The profile shows approximately 30,000 clones, just under 75% of them singletons. Their antigens are not known. Investigators separated out CD4+ T cells once around nine days of culture had passed. BNT162b2 vaccine or mRNA-1273 vaccine was given to participants in two doses. Sequencing used CD4+ T cells from PBMCs cultured without peptide, obtained after COVID-19 vaccination. These TCRs come from a human donor who received a COVID-19 vaccine.

This clone showed up just a few times. The J gene is TRBJ1-6, the V gene TRBV5-1; TRBD1 matches at 8 bases. The CDR3 contains 14 residues. V lost 4 bases, J lost 9 bases, and 6 bases stayed unmatched. Germline values: CDR1 SGHRS, CDR2 YFSETQ. CDR3 in DNA: TGCGCCAGCAGCCTTCAGGGGGCAAGTTCACCCCTCCACTTT. Amino acids: CASSLQGASSPLHF.

The rearrangement uses TRBV5-1 and TRBJ1-1; D might be TRBD1 (6 bases). With 0 bases removed from V and 2 bases from J, the gap between germline ends came to 8 bases. Looked up from germline, CDR1 is SGHRS and CDR2 is YFSETQ. The CDR3 spans 14 residues. The CDR3 nucleotides read TGCGCCAGCAGCTTGGGACAGGCAAACACTGAAGCTTTCTTT. The encoded protein is CASSLGQANTEAFF.

This chain connects TRBV27 to TRBJ2-3; possible D gene TRBD2, 6 bases. The germline gives CDR1 MNHEY, CDR2 SMNVEV (reference sequence). This CDR3 spans 16 amino acids. V was clipped by 2 bases and J by 0 bases, with 12 bases between them. The CDR3 loop is CASSLRRGSSTDTQYF. The CDR3 region has the DNA TGTGCCAGCAGTTTAAGGCGGGGATCTAGCACAGATACGCAGTATTTT.

The CDR3 reads CASRGQGDSPLHF. In DNA form, the CDR3 reads TGTGCCAGTAGAGGACAGGGGGATTCACCCCTCCACTTT. V is TRBV19 and J is TRBJ1-6, with 10 bases aligning to TRBD1. Germline loops: CDR1 LNHDA, CDR2 SQIVND (reference sequence). CDR3 length: 13 amino acids. The ends lost 6 bases at V and 8 bases at J; junction bases unmatched: 1.

The V and J genes are TRBV2 and TRBJ2-2, with unresolved D. The V end lost 7 bases, the J end lost 3 bases, and 6 bases lay between the germline ends. The CDR3 consists of 12 residues. Germline loops: CDR1 SNHLY, CDR2 FYNNEI. CDR3 sequence (DNA): TGTGCCAGCACCAAGGACACCGGGGAGCTGTTTTTT. Its translation: CASTKDTGELFF.

The chain links TRBV5-6 to TRBJ1-1; D remains ambiguous. The germline CDR1 and CDR2 sequences are SGHDT and YYEEEE. Between the trimmed V and J ends, which lost 4 bases and 0 bases, there was a span of 4 bases. This CDR3 spans 12 amino acids. The CDR3 DNA follows: TGTGCCAGCAGCCTCTTGAACACTGAAGCTTTCTTT. Translated, it gives CASSLLNTEAFF.

This clone has a handful of counts. CDR3 amino acids: CASSLDPSGGTYNEQFF. DNA of the CDR3: TGTGCCAGCAGCTTAGATCCCTCGGGAGGGACATACAATGAGCAGTTCTTC. The chain combines TRBV11-2 with TRBJ2-1; 8 positions match TRBD2. Unmatched junction bases numbered 8, after V lost 0 bases and J lost 4 bases. The length of the CDR3 is 17 residues. Germline lookup yields CDR1 SGHAT and CDR2 FQNNGV.

This clone appeared a few times. The V and J genes are TRBV5-1 and TRBJ1-6; no clear D gene. Germline V gene lookup returns CDR1 SGHRS and CDR2 YFSETQ. V was cut by 5 bases and J by 7 bases, with 7 bases left in between. CDR3 length equals 12 residues. The CDR3 DNA sequence: TGCGCCAGCAGGATTGGGAATTCACCCCTCCACTTT. Residues: CASRIGNSPLHF.

The sample holds one count of this clone. J is TRBJ2-3 and V is TRBV24-1, with D possibly matching TRBD1 (6 bases). The length of the CDR3 is 16 residues. Germline V gene sequence: CDR1 KGHDR, CDR2 SFDVKD. The ends were cut back, 5 bases at V and 1 base at J, with 15 bases in the middle. The CDR3 sequence: CATSVVLTGGTDTQYF. The DNA of the CDR3 is TGTGCCACCAGTGTGGTTTTGACAGGCGGCACAGATACGCAGTATTTT.

This sequence joins TRBV19 and TRBJ1-3; no firm D call. The CDR3 loop spans 13 amino acids. From germline, CDR1 is LNHDA and CDR2 SQIVND (reference sequence). V lost 6 bases to trimming and J lost 1 base, with 7 bases between them. The CDR3 nucleotides are TGTGCCAGTAGGTTAGGGTCTGGAAACACCATATATTTT. It specifies CASRLGSGNTIYF.

The chain employs TRBV18 and TRBJ2-1; tentatively, D is TRBD2 (5 bases). The CDR3 spans 16 residues. Germline values: CDR1 KGHSH, CDR2 LQKENI. V lost 3 bases and J 8 bases, leaving 20 bases between the germline ends. For the CDR3, the DNA is TGTGCCAGCTCACCCGAACTAGTAAGCCGAGCCGATGAGCAGTTCTTC. This translates into CASSPELVSRADEQFF.

The gene calls are TRBV7-2 and TRBJ1-1; D might be TRBD1 (6 bases). The germline V gene has CDR1 SGHTA and CDR2 FQGNSA. The CDR3 has 12 residues. The V end lost 11 bases, the J end lost 4 bases, and 14 bases lay between the germline ends. The CDR3 region is CAAFRGPTEAFF. The CDR3 coding sequence is TGTGCCGCTTTCAGGGGTCCCACTGAAGCTTTCTTT.

The chain links TRBV19 to TRBJ2-1; 13 nucleotides line up with TRBD2. The germline gives CDR1 LNHDA, CDR2 SQIVND (reference sequence). Trimming cost V 5 bases and J 8 bases; bases outside gene matches: 9. The CDR3 extends over 16 amino acids. This CDR3 is CASSQRTSGGVYEQFF. The CDR3 DNA reads TGTGCCAGTAGTCAGAGGACTAGCGGGGGCGTGTATGAGCAGTTCTTC.

The chain carries TRBV3-1 (or the pseudogene TRBV3-2) and TRBJ1-2; unclear D gene. V was trimmed by 4 bases and J by 4 bases, leaving 19 bases between them. Germline V gene lookup returns CDR1 LGHDT and CDR2 YNNKEL (reference sequence). This CDR3 has 16 amino acids. This chain's CDR3 is CASSRALVGSGYGYTF. In DNA form, the CDR3 reads TGTGCCAGCAGCCGAGCCTTAGTAGGCTCCGGCTATGGCTACACCTTC.

This clone was counted only a few times. The V gene is TRBV2, the J gene TRBJ2-2; the D call may be TRBD1 or TRBD2 (6 bases each). V lost 7 bases, J lost 6 bases, and 15 bases lay in between. This CDR3 is 14 amino acids long. The V gene's germline CDR1 is SNHLY and CDR2 FYNNEI. The CDR3 spells CASKGVAVSGELFF. The DNA of the CDR3 is TGTGCCAGCAAGGGGGTAGCGGTGTCCGGGGAGCTGTTTTTT. The whole variable domain, filled in from reference TRBV2 and TRBJ2-2, reads EPEVTQTPSHQVTQMGQEVILRCVPISNHLYFYWYRQILGQKVEFLVSFYNNEISEKSEIFDDQFSVERPDGSNFTLKIRSTKLEDSAMYFCASKGVAVSGELFFGEGSRLTVL.

V usage is TRBV24-1 and J usage is TRBJ1-2, with D uncertain. The CDR3 is 12 residues long. V was shortened by 3 bases and J by 6 bases, with 7 bases between the two germline ends. Germline V gives CDR1 KGHDR, CDR2 SFDVKD. CDR3 sequence: CATSDPTNGYTF. DNA for the CDR3: TGTGCCACCAGTGATCCAACAAATGGCTACACCTTC.

This sequence joins TRBV30 and TRBJ2-7; 7 bases are shared with TRBD2. CDR1 and CDR2 (germline): GTSNPN, SVGIG (reference sequence). The CDR3 has 12 residues. V dropped 4 bases and J dropped 5; count of bases not matched to a gene: 5. Here the CDR3 reads CAWTFGGNEQYF. CDR3 nucleotides: TGTGCCTGGACCTTCGGGGGGAACGAGCAGTACTTC.

CDR3 loop: CASSVAPGQGLYGYTF. CDR3 in DNA: TGTGCCAGCAGCGTAGCTCCGGGACAGGGCCTCTATGGCTACACCTTC. The gene calls are TRBV9 and TRBJ1-2; 9 positions match TRBD1. The germline CDR1 and CDR2 sequences are SGDLS and YYNGEE. The CDR3 loop spans 16 amino acids. Trimming at V came to 0 bases and at J to 4 bases, leaving 7 bases not matched to a gene.

CDR3 DNA sequence: TGTGCCAGCAGCGCCAATGGGCACAATGAGCAGTTCTTC. This gives the protein CASSANGHNEQFF. The chain joins TRBV9 to TRBJ2-1; D unclear. The CDR3 is 13 amino acids. V shed 3 bases and J shed 5 bases, with 9 bases lying between them. The germline CDR1 and CDR2 sequences are SGDLS and YYNGEE.

The gene calls are TRBV13 and TRBJ2-7; tentative D call: TRBD1 (5 bases). Germline V gene data show CDR1 as PRHDT and CDR2 as FYEKMQ (reference sequence). Trimming pared 5 bases from V and 1 base from J, leaving 15 bases between. The CDR3 consists of 15 residues. CDR3 bases: TGTGCCAGCAGCCCCTCAGGCTCAGGGTCCTACGAGCAGTACTTC. Translating gives CASSPSGSGSYEQYF.

The gene calls are TRBV13 and TRBJ2-7; 8 bases align to TRBD1. The germline V gene encodes CDR1 PRHDT and CDR2 FYEKMQ (reference sequence). The V and J ends lost 5 bases and 4 bases, in that order; junction bases with no gene match: 4. The CDR3 has 13 residues. As DNA, the CDR3 is TGTGCCAGCAGCCTGGACAGGGCTTACGAGCAGTACTTC. It yields the protein CASSLDRAYEQYF.

The V gene is TRBV5-4, the J gene TRBJ1-1; D is unclear. This CDR3 contains 14 residues. The V end was cut by 0 bases, the J end by 1 base, with 7 bases between. Germline CDR1 reads SGHNT; CDR2 reads YYREEE (reference sequence). The CDR3 DNA follows: TGTGCCAGCAGCTTGGCTGACGAGAACACTGAAGCTTTCTTT. This codes for CASSLADENTEAFF. Looking up the rest from reference TRBV5-4 and TRBJ1-1 gives the full variable domain: ETGVTQSPTHLIKTRGQQVTLRCSSQSGHNTVSWYQQALGQGPQFIFQYYREEENGRGNFPPRFSGLQFPNYSSELNVNALELDDSALYLCASSLADENTEAFFGQGTRLTVV.

This clone was found a few times. The chain uses TRBV12-3 or TRBV12-4 and TRBJ1-5; no clear D gene. The V end was cut by 1 base, the J end by 7 bases, with 8 bases between. This CDR3 spans 13 amino acids. The CDR3 nucleotides read TGTGCCAGCAGTTTAGGGGATCGGCAGCCCCAGCATTTT. As protein: CASSLGDRQPQHF.

Only a few counts were recorded for this clone. This chain joins TRBV2 and TRBJ1-2, with D possibly being TRBD1 (6 bases). Trimming cost V 10 bases and J 0 bases, with 12 bases left between them. The CDR3 runs 13 residues. CDR1 is SNHLY and CDR2 is FYNNEI in the germline V gene. The CDR3 nucleotides are TGTGCCACCTCGGACAGAACTAACTATGGCTACACCTTC. It is translated as CATSDRTNYGYTF.

The count of this clone is one. This chain links TRBV7-2 with TRBJ2-7, with D perhaps TRBD1 or TRBD2 (5 bases each). The V and J ends lost 3 bases and 2 bases respectively, with 11 bases between them. The CDR3 loop spans 14 amino acids. Germline values: CDR1 SGHTA, CDR2 FQGNSA. The CDR3 sequence: CASSFGAPPYEQYF. DNA of the CDR3: TGTGCCAGCAGCTTCGGGGCTCCCCCCTACGAGCAGTACTTC.

CDR3 in amino acids: CASGVSREQYF. The CDR3 DNA reads TGTGCCAGCGGTGTTTCTCGGGAGCAGTACTTC. The rearrangement links TRBV7-2 to TRBJ2-7, with D hard to call. This CDR3 spans 11 amino acids. Trimming took off 8 bases at V and 7 bases at J, with 12 bases between the two ends. The germline gives CDR1 SGHTA, CDR2 FQGNSA.

A few counts support this clone. The J gene is TRBJ1-2, the V gene TRBV7-2, with D hard to call. In germline, CDR1 is SGHTA, CDR2 FQGNSA. The CDR3 is 14 residues long. Trimming took off 1 base at V and 0 bases at J, with 6 bases between the two ends. The CDR3 loop is CASSLEGANYGYTF. CDR3 nucleotides: TGTGCCAGCAGCTTAGAAGGTGCTAACTATGGCTACACCTTC.

The V gene is TRBV10-2, the J gene TRBJ1-1, with TRBD1 identical over 10 bases. CDR1 and CDR2 from the germline V gene are WSHSY and SAAADI. Unmatched junction bases numbered 6, after V lost 5 bases and J lost 3 bases. The CDR3 covers 15 residues. In DNA, the CDR3 is TGCGCCAGCAGTTTCCCGGGACAGGGGCACACTGAAGCTTTCTTT. Translated: CASSFPGQGHTEAFF.

This chain uses TRBV28 with TRBJ1-2; no reliable D call. V lost 0 bases and J lost 4, with 15 bases in between. This CDR3 is built from 16 residues. Germline assignment: CDR1 MDHEN and CDR2 SYDVKM. The CDR3 DNA sequence: TGTGCCAGCAGTTTATGGGCAGCCGAGAGGAGCTATGGCTACACCTTC. Amino acid sequence: CASSLWAAERSYGYTF.